This record covers a single T cell receptor beta chain. This sample is drawn from a study of T cell responses to AZD1222 COVID-19 vaccine. The CDR3 loop spans 15 amino acids. The J segment lost 8 bases and the V segment lost 2 bases, leaving 8 bases of the junction unmatched. In germline, CDR1 is KGHSH, CDR2 LQKENI. TCRdb's table, derived via immunoSEQ multiplex PCR, lists solely in-frame clones and lacks some. This sample carries roughly 33,000 clones, around three quarters of them seen once, and the ten largest clones take roughly 4.9%. This chain joins TRBV18 and TRBJ1-4; 7 nucleotides agree with TRBD1. Sequencing used peripheral blood, obtained 28 days after the second AZD1222 dose. This TCR was recovered from an adult who received the AZD1222 COVID-19 vaccine. Written as DNA, the CDR3 is TGTGCCAGCTCACCATCATGGCAGGGACAGGAAAAACTGTTTTTT. Its protein product is CASSPSWQGQEKLFF.